This T cell receptor beta chain stems from a study of blood T cell repertoires in COVID-19. Original processing methods: Reference gene primer amplification gave estimated nucleated cell counts. The assay was immunoSEQ multiplex PCR, and TCRdb's table has in-frame clones only and misses some. V, J and clone size reflect that table, while D and trimming were determined from the DNA. The data contain 370,000 or so clones, 81% of them seen just once; the ten biggest clones take up more than 1%. This CDR3 contains 10 residues. This clonotype was obtained from a human donor with acute or convalescent COVID-19. The donor label of this sample is uncertain. The V gene is TRBV12-2, the J gene TRBJ1-1; the D segment call TRBD1 is taken from the table without a DNA check. TRBV12-2 is a pseudogene locus. The material sequenced was peripheral blood. CDR3 protein: CASRLAEAFF. CDR3 in DNA: TGTGCAAGTCGCTTGGCAGAAGCTTTCTTT.